This TCR beta chain was documented in a study of CDR3 diversity in severe acne. The V and J ends lost 2 bases and 5 bases, in that order; junction bases with no gene match: 2. The CDR3 contains 15 residues. TCRdb analysed the PCR reads with MiXCR anew, one entry per CDR3 protein. In the table there are approximately 84,000 distinct CDR3 sequences, 45% to 55% of which are singletons. There are many counts of this clonotype. This chain uses TRBV12-3 or TRBV12-4 with TRBJ2-2, with 10 bases fitting TRBD2. What was sequenced was blood. This TCR came from a male donor in good health, without acne. This chain's CDR3 is CASSLLAGETGELFF. CDR3 DNA: TGTGCCAGCAGTTTACTAGCGGGAGAAACCGGGGAGCTGTTTTTT.